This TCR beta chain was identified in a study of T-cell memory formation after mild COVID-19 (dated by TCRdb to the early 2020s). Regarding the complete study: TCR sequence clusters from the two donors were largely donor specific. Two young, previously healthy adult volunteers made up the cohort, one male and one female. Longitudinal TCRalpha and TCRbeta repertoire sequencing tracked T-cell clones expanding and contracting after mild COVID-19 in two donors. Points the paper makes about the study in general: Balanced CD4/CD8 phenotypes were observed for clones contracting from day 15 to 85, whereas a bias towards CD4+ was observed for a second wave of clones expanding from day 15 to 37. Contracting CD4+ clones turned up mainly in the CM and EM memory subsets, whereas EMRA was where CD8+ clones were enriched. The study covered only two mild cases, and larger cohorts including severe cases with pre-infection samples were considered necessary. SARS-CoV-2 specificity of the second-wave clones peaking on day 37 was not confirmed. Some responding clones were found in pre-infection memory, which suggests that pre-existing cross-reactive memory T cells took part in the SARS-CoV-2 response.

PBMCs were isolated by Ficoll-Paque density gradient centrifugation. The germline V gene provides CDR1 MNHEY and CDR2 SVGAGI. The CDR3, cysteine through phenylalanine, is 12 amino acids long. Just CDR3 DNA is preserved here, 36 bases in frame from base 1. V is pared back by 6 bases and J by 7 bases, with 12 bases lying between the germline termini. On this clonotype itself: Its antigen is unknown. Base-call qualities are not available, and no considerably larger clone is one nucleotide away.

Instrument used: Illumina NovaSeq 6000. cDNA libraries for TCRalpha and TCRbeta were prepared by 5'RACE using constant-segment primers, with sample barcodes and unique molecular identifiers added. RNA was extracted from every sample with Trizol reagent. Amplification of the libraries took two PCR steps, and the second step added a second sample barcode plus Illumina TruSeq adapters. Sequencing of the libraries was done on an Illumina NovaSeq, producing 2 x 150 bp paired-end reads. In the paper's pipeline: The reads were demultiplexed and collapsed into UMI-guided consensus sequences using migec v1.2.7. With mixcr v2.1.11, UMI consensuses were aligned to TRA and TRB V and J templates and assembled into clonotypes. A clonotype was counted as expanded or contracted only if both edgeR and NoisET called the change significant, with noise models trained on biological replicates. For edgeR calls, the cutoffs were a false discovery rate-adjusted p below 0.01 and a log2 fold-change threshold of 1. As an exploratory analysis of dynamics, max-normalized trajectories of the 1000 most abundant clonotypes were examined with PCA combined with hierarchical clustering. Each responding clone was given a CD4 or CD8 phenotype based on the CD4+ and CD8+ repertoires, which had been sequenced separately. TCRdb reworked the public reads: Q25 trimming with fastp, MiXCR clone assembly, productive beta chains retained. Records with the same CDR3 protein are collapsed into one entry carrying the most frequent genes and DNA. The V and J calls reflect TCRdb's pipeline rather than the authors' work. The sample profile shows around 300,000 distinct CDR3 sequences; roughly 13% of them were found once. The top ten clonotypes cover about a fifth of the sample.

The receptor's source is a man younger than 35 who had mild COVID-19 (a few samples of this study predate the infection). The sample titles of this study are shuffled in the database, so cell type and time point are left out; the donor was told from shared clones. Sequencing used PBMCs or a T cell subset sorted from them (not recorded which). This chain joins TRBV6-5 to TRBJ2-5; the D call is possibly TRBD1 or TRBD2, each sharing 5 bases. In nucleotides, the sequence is TGTGCCAGCAGCCGCAGTGGGGGGACCCAGTACTTC. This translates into CASSRSGGTQYF.